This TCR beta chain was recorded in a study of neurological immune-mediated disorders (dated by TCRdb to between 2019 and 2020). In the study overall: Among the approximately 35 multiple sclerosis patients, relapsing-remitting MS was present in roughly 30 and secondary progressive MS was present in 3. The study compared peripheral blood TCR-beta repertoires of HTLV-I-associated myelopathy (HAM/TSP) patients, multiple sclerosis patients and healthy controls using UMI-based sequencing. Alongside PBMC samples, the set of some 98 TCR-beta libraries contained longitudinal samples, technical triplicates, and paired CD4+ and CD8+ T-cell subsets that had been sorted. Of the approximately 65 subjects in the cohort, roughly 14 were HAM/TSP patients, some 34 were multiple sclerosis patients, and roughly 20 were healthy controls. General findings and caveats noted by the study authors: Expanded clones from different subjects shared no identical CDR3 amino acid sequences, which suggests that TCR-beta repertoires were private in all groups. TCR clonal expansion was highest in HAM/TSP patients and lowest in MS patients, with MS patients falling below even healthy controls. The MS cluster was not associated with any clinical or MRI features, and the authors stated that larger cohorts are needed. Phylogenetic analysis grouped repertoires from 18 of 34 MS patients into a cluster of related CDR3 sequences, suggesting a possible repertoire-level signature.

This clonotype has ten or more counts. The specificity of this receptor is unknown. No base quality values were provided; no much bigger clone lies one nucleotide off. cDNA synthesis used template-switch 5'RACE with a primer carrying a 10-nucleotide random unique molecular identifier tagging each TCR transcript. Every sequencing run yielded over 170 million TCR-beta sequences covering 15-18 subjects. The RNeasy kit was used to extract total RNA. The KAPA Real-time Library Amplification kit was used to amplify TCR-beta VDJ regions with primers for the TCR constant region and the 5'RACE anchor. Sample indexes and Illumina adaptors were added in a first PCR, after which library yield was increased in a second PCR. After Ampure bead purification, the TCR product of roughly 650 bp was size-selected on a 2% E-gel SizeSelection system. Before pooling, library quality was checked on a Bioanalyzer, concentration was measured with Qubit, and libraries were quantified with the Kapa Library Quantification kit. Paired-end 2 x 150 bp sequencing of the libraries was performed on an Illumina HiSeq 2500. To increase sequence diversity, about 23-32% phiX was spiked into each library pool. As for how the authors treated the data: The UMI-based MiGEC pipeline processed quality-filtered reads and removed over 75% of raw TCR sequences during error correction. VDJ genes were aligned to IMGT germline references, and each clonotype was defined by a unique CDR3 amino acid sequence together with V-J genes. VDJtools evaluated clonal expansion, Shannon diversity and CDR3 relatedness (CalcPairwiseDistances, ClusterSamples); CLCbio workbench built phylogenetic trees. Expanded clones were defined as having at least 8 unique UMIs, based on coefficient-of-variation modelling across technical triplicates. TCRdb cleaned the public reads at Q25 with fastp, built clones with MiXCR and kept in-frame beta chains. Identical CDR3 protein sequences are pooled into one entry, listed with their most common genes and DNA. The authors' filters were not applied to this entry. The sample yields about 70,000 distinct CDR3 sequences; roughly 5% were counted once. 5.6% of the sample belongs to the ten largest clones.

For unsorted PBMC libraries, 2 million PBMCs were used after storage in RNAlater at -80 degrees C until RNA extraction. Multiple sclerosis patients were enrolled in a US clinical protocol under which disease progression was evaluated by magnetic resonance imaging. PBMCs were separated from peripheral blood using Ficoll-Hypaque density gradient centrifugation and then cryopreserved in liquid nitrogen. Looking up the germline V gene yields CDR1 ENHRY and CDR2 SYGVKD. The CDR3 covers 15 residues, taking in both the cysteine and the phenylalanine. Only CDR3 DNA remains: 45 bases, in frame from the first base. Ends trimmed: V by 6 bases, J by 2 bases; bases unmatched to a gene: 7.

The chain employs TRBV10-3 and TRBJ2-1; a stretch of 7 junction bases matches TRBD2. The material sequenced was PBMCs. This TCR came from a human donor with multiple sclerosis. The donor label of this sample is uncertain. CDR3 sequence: CAISGDGGAYNEQFF. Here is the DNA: TGTGCCATCAGCGGGGATGGGGGGGCCTACAATGAGCAGTTCTTC.